This T cell receptor (beta chain) is from a study of blood T cell repertoires in COVID-19. Study in general: The United States, Italy and Spain were the sources of the acute and convalescent COVID-19 samples. From T cells, B-cell-depleted T cells, or PBMCs came the material, which was cDNA or gDNA.

Germline-derived CDR1 and CDR2 are MNHEY and SVGAGI. This CDR3 contains 15 residues. Trimming shortened V by 6 bases and J by 2 bases, and 16 bases separated the two germline ends. As processed by the authors: Amplification from reference gene primers served as the basis for estimated nucleated cell counts. Clones were read by immunoSEQ multiplex PCR, and TCRdb kept only the in-frame ones, dropping some. Clone size and the V and J calls come from that table; the DNA yielded D and trimming. This table holds 50,000 to 60,000 clones, about four fifths found once. V usage is TRBV6-5 and J usage is TRBJ1-1; D might be TRBD1 (6 bases). Sequenced sample: peripheral blood. The source of this sequence is an elderly man with COVID-19, enrolled during active disease. Here the CDR3 reads CASSGHGTLNTEAFF. CDR3 nucleotides: TGTGCCAGCAGCGGACACGGGACATTAAACACTGAAGCTTTCTTT.